This entry features one TCR beta chain sequence. Its antigen is unknown. This entry belongs to a study of T-cell reconstitution after alpha-beta-depleted transplantation in children. Study conclusions and caveats: Surviving recipient T cells and thymic progenitors produced the high day-60 TCRbeta diversity seen in some patients. The origin of alpha-beta T cells about two months after transplant was reportedly several hundred expanded graft clones. Most T-cell counts and diversity one year after the transplant came from T cells that were newly produced.

Germline CDR1 reads LGHNA; CDR2 reads YNFKEQ. The CDR3 consists of 17 residues. Trimming stripped 1 base from V and 5 bases from J, with 17 bases between. Molecular barcoding with unique molecular identifiers was used for the TCRbeta library. TCRdb re-derived calls from the PCR reads in MiXCR, one entry per CDR3 protein. The sample includes a few hundred thousand distinct CDR3 sequences, under 15% of them seen just once. The chain combines TRBV4-2 with TRBJ1-4; D remains ambiguous. The source of this sequence is a male patient aged 10 to 17 who had a stem cell transplant for acute myeloid leukemia, so the T cells may come from the graft donor. Specimen: PBMCs, mostly from graft donor cells, collected 360 days after TCRalphabeta/CD19-depleted stem cell transplant. This CDR3 reads CASSQAISQLLNEKLFF. CDR3 bases: TGTGCCAGCAGCCAAGCAATATCACAGTTACTCAATGAAAAACTGTTTTTT.